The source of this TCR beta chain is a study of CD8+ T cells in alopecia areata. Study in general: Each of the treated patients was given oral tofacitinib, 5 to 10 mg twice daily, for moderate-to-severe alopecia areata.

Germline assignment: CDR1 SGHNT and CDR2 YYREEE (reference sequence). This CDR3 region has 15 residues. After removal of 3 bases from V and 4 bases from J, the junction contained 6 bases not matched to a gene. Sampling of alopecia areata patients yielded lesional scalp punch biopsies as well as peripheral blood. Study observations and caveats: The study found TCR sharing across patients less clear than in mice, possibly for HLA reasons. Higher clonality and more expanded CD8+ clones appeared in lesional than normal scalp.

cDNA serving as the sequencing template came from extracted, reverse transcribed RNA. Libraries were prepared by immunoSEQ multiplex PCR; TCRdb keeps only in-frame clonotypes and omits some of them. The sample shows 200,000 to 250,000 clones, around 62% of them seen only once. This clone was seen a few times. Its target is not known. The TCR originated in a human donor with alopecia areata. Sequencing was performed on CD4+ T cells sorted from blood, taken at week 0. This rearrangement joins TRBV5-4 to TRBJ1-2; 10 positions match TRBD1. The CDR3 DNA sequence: TGTGCCAGCAGCTCCCGGACAGGGGGAGTCTATGGCTACACCTTC. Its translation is CASSSRTGGVYGYTF.